This T cell receptor beta chain derives from a study of blood T cells in healthy people across ages. Primers used in a second PCR of roughly 6 to 12 cycles were a sample-barcoded 5' primer and a J-beta primer mix. TCRdb recomputed calls from the 5' RACE reads with MiXCR, one row per CDR3 protein. The sample yields 600,000 to 850,000 distinct CDR3 sequences, roughly 43% seen once. This clonotype was observed at least ten times. From germline, CDR1 is SGHAT and CDR2 FQNNGV. V lost 2 bases to trimming and J lost 3 bases; unmatched junction nucleotides: 5. This CDR3 has 16 residues. The genes are TRBV11-2 and TRBJ2-5, with 11 bases identical to TRBD2. Sequencing was carried out using blood. The TCR was taken from a woman aged 60-75 years in good health. The DNA of the CDR3 is TGTGCCAGCAGCTTAACGCTAGCGGGGGGAAAAGAGACCCAGTACTTC. It is translated as CASSLTLAGGKETQYF.